The clone carrying this T cell receptor (beta chain) appeared once. TCRdb reanalysed the RACE reads using MiXCR and keeps one entry per CDR3 protein. Altogether roughly 80,000 distinct CDR3 sequences are present, roughly 10% being singletons, with the ten largest covering around 4.4%. The CDR3 spans 15 residues. The germline V and J ends were trimmed by 7 bases and 5 bases, with 17 bases remaining between them. Germline loops: CDR1 SNHLY, CDR2 FYNNEI. The time point is: patch test 1, 2 weeks after DPC sensitization. Stated treatment: therapeutic diphenylcyclopropenone sensitization with weekly scalp DPC. The data were taken from a study of human T cells and chemical hapten exposure. The wider study: Patients, chiefly female, had alopecia areata, totalis or universalis.

The sequencing used whole blood, collected in connection with sensitization to the hapten diphenylcyclopropenone (DPC). V usage is TRBV2 and J usage is TRBJ1-4, with D unclear. The TCR originated in a woman aged 50 to 60 with alopecia areata. Some clones in this sample may be carry-over from other donors' samples. The CDR3 DNA is TGTGCCAGCACAAAAGACGGCAGGACCAATGAAAAACTGTTTTTT. Translating gives CASTKDGRTNEKLFF.